The 8 T cell receptor beta chains presented below share a single source sample, sequenced in a study of human T cells and chemical hapten exposure. Via MiXCR, TCRdb re-called the RACE reads, giving one row per CDR3 protein. There are 110,000 or so distinct CDR3 sequences in the sample; 30% to 35% occur only once, and approximately 3% lies in the top ten. Time point here: patch test 3, about 24 weeks after DPC sensitization. Indicated treatment: therapeutic diphenylcyclopropenone sensitization with weekly scalp DPC. Here the sequenced sample was whole blood, taken in connection with sensitization to the hapten diphenylcyclopropenone (DPC). Receptor source: a man aged 40-49 years with alopecia areata. Some clones in this sample may be carry-over from other donors' samples.

The chain links TRBV7-2 to TRBJ2-3; 14 positions agree with TRBD2. CDR3 length: 16 amino acids. V trimming: 6 bases; J trimming: 4 bases; junction bases outside the gene matches: 6. The germline V gene has CDR1 SGHTA and CDR2 FQGNSA. CDR3 sequence: CASSSGLAGVADTQYF. DNA of the CDR3: TGTGCCAGCAGTTCGGGACTAGCGGGAGTAGCAGATACGCAGTATTTT.

V gene TRBV18 combines with J gene TRBJ2-3, with D possibly being TRBD2 (5 bases). This CDR3 is built from 15 residues. Between the trimmed V and J ends, which lost 0 bases and 1 base, there was a span of 8 bases. The germline V gene encodes CDR1 KGHSH and CDR2 LQKENI. DNA of the CDR3: TGTGCCAGCTCACCACCCAACGGGGGCACAGATACGCAGTATTTT. Translated, it gives CASSPPNGGTDTQYF.

The chain links TRBV4-3 to TRBJ2-3; a weak D match, TRBD1 (6 bases). The CDR3 runs to 15 residues. Trimming took 1 base from V and 3 from J, leaving 11 bases between them. Germline V gene data show CDR1 as LGHNA and CDR2 as YSLEER. The CDR3 loop is CASSQVQDSTDTQYF. CDR3 DNA sequence: TGCGCCAGCAGCCAAGTACAGGACAGTACAGATACGCAGTATTTT.

This clonotype turned up a few times. The genes are TRBV7-2 and TRBJ1-2, with no clear D. This CDR3 spans 13 amino acids. Per germline, CDR1 SGHTA and CDR2 FQGNSA. V was pared by 4 bases and J by 4 bases, with 10 bases between. CDR3 coding DNA: TGTGCCAGCAGCTCTAGGGTTGCCTATGGCTACACCTTC. Translation gives CASSSRVAYGYTF.

V and J are TRBV9 and TRBJ2-6; TRBD1 agrees at 7 bases. V was pared by 3 bases and J by 2 bases, with 5 bases of the junction left unmatched. The CDR3 runs to 16 residues. Per germline, CDR1 SGDLS and CDR2 YYNGEE. The CDR3 DNA follows: TGTGCCAGCAGCGCCGACAGGGTCACTGGGGCCAACGTCCTGACTTTC. Translating it yields CASSADRVTGANVLTF.

The chain is built from TRBV6-4 and TRBJ2-7; D is ambiguous. In germline, CDR1 is MRHNA, CDR2 SNTAGT. The CDR3 runs to 15 residues. The V end was cut by 2 bases, the J end by 5 bases, with 16 bases between. The CDR3 region has the DNA TGTGCCAGCAGTGACCCTCAACCAAGGGCCCACGAGCAGTACTTC. This translates into CASSDPQPRAHEQYF.

This clonotype was detected a few times. The V and J genes are TRBV28 and TRBJ2-7; a weak D match, TRBD1 (7 bases). Per germline, CDR1 MDHEN and CDR2 SYDVKM. The CDR3 consists of 15 residues. Trimming removed 6 bases at V and 3 bases at J, with 18 bases between. CDR3 DNA sequence: TGTGCCAGCAGAAAGAGACAGGGAGGTCTCTACGAGCAGTACGTC. Its protein product is CASRKRQGGLYEQYV.

J is TRBJ2-1 and V is TRBV9; 8 bases line up with TRBD2. The V and J ends lost 2 bases and 7 bases, in that order; junction bases with no gene match: 8. The V gene's germline CDR1 is SGDLS and CDR2 YYNGEE. This CDR3 is built from 15 residues. CDR3 sequence reads: CASSVSGKQGNEQFF. The CDR3 bases are TGTGCCAGCAGCGTTAGCGGGAAGCAAGGGAATGAGCAGTTCTTC.